A selection of T cell receptor beta chains follows, all from one sample in a study of cytomegalovirus exposure and HLA in healthy donors. The repertoire was sequenced with immunoSEQ multiplex PCR; TCRdb's copy has only in-frame clones and lacks some. Of about 99,000 clones in the sample, around 79% were seen once. The material sequenced was PBMCs. The receptors here all came from a man aged 60 to 69 in good health and CMV-seropositive. CDR3s include the opening cysteine and the closing phenylalanine or tryptophan. D genes are given only for firm matches. Clone size, where shown, is once, few, many, or a class for clones that have expanded.

J	size	D	V	CDR3	DNA
TRBJ2-7	.	TRBD1	TRBV19	CASSTLTGDPYEQYF	TGTGCCAGTAGTACCCTGACAGGGGATCCTTACGAGCAGTACTTC
TRBJ1-4	.	.	TRBV30	CAWSVQGNEKLFF	TGTGCCTGGAGTGTCCAGGGTAATGAAAAACTGTTTTTT
TRBJ1-1	.	TRBD1	TRBV7-9	CASRDRTGANTEAFF	TGTGCCAGCAGGGACCGGACAGGGGCGAACACTGAAGCTTTCTTT
TRBJ2-1	.	TRBD1	TRBV29-1	CSVGGQGYNEQFF	TGCAGCGTTGGCGGACAGGGATACAATGAGCAGTTCTTC
TRBJ2-7	few	TRBD1	TRBV19	CASSTGKDRGDEQYF	TGTGCCAGTAGTACCGGGAAGGACAGGGGTGACGAGCAGTACTTC
TRBJ2-4	.	.	TRBV10-3	CAISAGTAINIQYF	TGTGCCATCAGTGCCGGGACTGCAATCAACATTCAGTACTTC
TRBJ1-2	.	TRBD1	TRBV6-1	CASSEANRGYGYTF	TGTGCCAGCAGTGAAGCGAACAGGGGGTATGGCTACACCTTC
TRBJ1-6	.	.	TRBV6-1	CASSNRDTSPLHF	TGTGCCAGCAGTAACAGGGATACTTCACCCCTCCACTTT
TRBJ1-1	.	.	TRBV2	CASTQEAGGTEAFF	TGTGCCAGCACCCAAGAGGCTGGAGGGACTGAAGCTTTCTTT
TRBJ2-7	.	TRBD2	TRBV28	CASSTSGDGDEQYF	TGTGCCAGCAGTACTAGCGGGGACGGGGACGAGCAGTACTTC
TRBJ1-5	.	.	TRBV7-2	CASSPRLSSGDSNQPQHF	TGTGCCAGCAGCCCGAGACTGTCCTCAGGGGATAGCAATCAGCCCCAGCATTTT
TRBJ1-6	.	.	TRBV7-9	CASSLVGGGSNSPLHF	TGTGCCAGCAGCTTAGTGGGAGGGGGTAGTAATTCACCCCTCCACTTT
TRBJ1-2	.	.	TRBV7-2	CASSLTPGAGYGYTF	TGTGCCAGCAGCTTAACACCAGGGGCGGGCTATGGCTACACCTTC
TRBJ1-2	few	TRBD1	TRBV6-6	CASRRTGAPYGYTF	TGTGCCAGCAGAAGGACAGGGGCGCCCTATGGCTACACCTTC
TRBJ2-5	.	.	TRBV5-4	CASSRTVGQETQYF	TGTGCCAGCAGCCGTACAGTGGGCCAAGAGACCCAGTACTTC
TRBJ1-1	.	.	TRBV5-8	CASSLLQVAFF	TGTGCCAGCAGCTTGTTACAAGTAGCTTTCTTT
TRBJ2-4	few	TRBD1	TRBV6-5	CASSQDRVKNIQYF	TGTGCCAGCAGTCAAGACAGGGTCAAAAACATTCAGTACTTC
TRBJ2-7	.	TRBD1	TRBV10-2	CASSETLQGINEQYF	TGCGCCAGCAGTGAGACTCTACAGGGGATCAACGAGCAGTACTTC
TRBJ2-7	few	.	TRBV29-1	CSVVAGTDEQYF	TGCAGCGTTGTTGCGGGGACGGACGAGCAGTACTTC
TRBJ2-7	.	.	TRBV28	CASSEVIESSYEQYF	TGTGCCAGCAGCGAGGTCATAGAGAGCTCCTACGAGCAGTACTTC